The clone carrying this TCR beta chain was detected many times. What it binds is unknown. The record originates from a study of response to subunit inactivated influenza vaccine. Trimming shortened V by 4 bases and J by 0 bases, and 14 bases separated the two germline ends. Germline V CDR1 and CDR2: SGHRS, YFSETQ. This CDR3 comprises 16 residues. Using its own MiXCR run on the RT-PCR reads, TCRdb lists one record per CDR3 protein. The table has under 500,000 distinct CDR3 sequences, about 10% seen once. Study observations and caveats: With each seasonal influenza vaccination, the authors suggested, few new T cells are recruited.

The source was PBMCs from blood, collected 45 days after vaccination. The source is a man aged 45-65 years who received an inactivated influenza vaccine. The chain couples TRBV5-1 to TRBJ2-1; D is undetermined. The CDR3 DNA reads TGCGCCAGCAGCCCCCGTTCTCTGAGCTCCTACAATGAGCAGTTCTTC. Translating gives CASSPRSLSSYNEQFF.